The rows below give T cell receptor beta chains drawn from one sample of a study of T-cell memory formation after mild COVID-19. Via MiXCR, TCRdb re-called the 5' RACE reads, giving one row per CDR3 protein. This table holds more than 350,000 distinct CDR3 sequences, around a fifth found once. Sequenced: PBMCs or a T cell subset sorted from them (not recorded which). These receptors all stem from an adult woman who had mild COVID-19 (a few samples of this study predate the infection). Cell type and time point are not known. Each CDR3 is given with its conserved first and last residue. D genes are given only for firm matches. Part of the rows lack a size; the others show once, few, many or a class for expanded clones.

v_call	j_call	clone_size	d_call	cdr3_nt	cdr3_aa
TRBV14	TRBJ2-1	few	.	TGTGCCAGCAGCCGGGGGGGGCTGCGATGGGGCGAGCAGTTCTTC	CASSRGGLRWGEQFF
TRBV4-1	TRBJ1-2	.	.	TGCGCCAGCACCGGGACGTTCTCTGGTTATGGCTACACCTTC	CASTGTFSGYGYTF
TRBV6-2/TRBV6-3	TRBJ2-7	few	.	TGTGCCAGCAGTTTCCACGGAGAGACCTACGAGCAGTACTTC	CASSFHGETYEQYF
TRBV12-3/TRBV12-4	TRBJ2-5	few	.	TGTGCCAGCAGCAGAGCAGGGGTTAAAGAGACCCAGTACTTC	CASSRAGVKETQYF
TRBV3-1	TRBJ2-7	.	.	TGTGCCAGCAGCAGCCAGGTTCCGGGCTACGAGCAGTACTTC	CASSSQVPGYEQYF
TRBV20-1	TRBJ2-5	few	TRBD2	TGCAGTGCCCGGGGGACTAGCGGGCTGCCGGCCCAGTACTTC	CSARGTSGLPAQYF
TRBV7-3	TRBJ2-2	.	TRBD2	TGTGCCAGCAGCTGGGGACTAGCCCCATCCGGGGAGCTGTTTTTT	CASSWGLAPSGELFF
TRBV6-5	TRBJ2-1	few	TRBD1	TGTGCCAGCAGTGGAACCGGGACAGGGCTCCACAATGAGCAGTTCTTC	CASSGTGTGLHNEQFF
TRBV5-4	TRBJ2-7	.	TRBD2	TGTGCCAGCAGCTCAGGGACTAGCGGGCGACCCAGAGACTACGAGCAGTACTTC	CASSSGTSGRPRDYEQYF
TRBV4-2	TRBJ2-2	few	TRBD2	TGTGCCAGCAGCCAAGAAGGAGCGGGGGTGGGGACCGGGGAGCTGTTTTTT	CASSQEGAGVGTGELFF
TRBV27	TRBJ2-1	.	.	TGTGCCAGCAGTTTATATCCTAGCGCGAGCTCCTACAATGAGCAGTTCTTC	CASSLYPSASSYNEQFF
TRBV11-2	TRBJ1-2	.	.	TGTGCCAGCACCCGGCCCCGGGGAGCTAACTATGGCTACACCTTC	CASTRPRGANYGYTF
TRBV25-1	TRBJ1-2	few	.	TGTGCCAGCAGTGAATACCCCTCTAACTATGGCTACACCTTC	CASSEYPSNYGYTF
TRBV6-5	TRBJ2-2	few	TRBD2	TGTGCCAGCAGTTACTGGAGCGGGGGGGCCTCCGGCACCGGGGAGCTGTTTTTT	CASSYWSGGASGTGELFF
TRBV7-9	TRBJ1-1	few	.	TGTGCCAGCAGCCCAATTATGAACACTGAAGCTTTCTTT	CASSPIMNTEAFF
TRBV2	TRBJ1-1	.	.	TGTGCCAGCAGTGTACAGGGAGAGACTGAAGCTTTCTTT	CASSVQGETEAFF
TRBV3-1	TRBJ1-1	.	.	TGTGCCAGCAGCCAAGATGGGGTTGAAGCTTTCTTT	CASSQDGVEAFF
TRBV5-1	TRBJ1-2	few	.	TGCGCCAGCAGGGGTGGCCCGGAATATGGCTACACCTTC	CASRGGPEYGYTF
TRBV29-1	TRBJ2-7	.	.	TGCAGCGTTGCCGCCAGTCCGGAGGGGTCGTACGAGCAGTACTTC	CSVAASPEGSYEQYF
TRBV21-1	TRBJ2-4	.	.	TGTGCCAGCACCCGGGACAGGGTAGAGTACATTCAGTACTTC	CASTRDRVEYIQYF
TRBV20-1	TRBJ2-3	many	.	TGCAGTGCTAGTCACTCGATCGTAATCACAGATACGCAGTATTTT	CSASHSIVITDTQYF
TRBV7-9	TRBJ1-2	.	.	TGTGCCAGCAGCTTATTGCCGGGCGACACCTTC	CASSLLPGDTF
TRBV5-1	TRBJ2-7	.	.	TGCGCCAGCAGCTTGCGGCAGGAACCCTACGAGCAGTACTTC	CASSLRQEPYEQYF
TRBV24-1	TRBJ2-7	.	.	TGTGCCACCAGTCCTGGCAGCTCCTACGAGCAGTACTTC	CATSPGSSYEQYF
TRBV5-1	TRBJ2-7	.	.	TGCGCCAGCAGCTTGCACGGGGACGAGCAGTACTTC	CASSLHGDEQYF
TRBV3-1	TRBJ2-1	few	TRBD2	TGTGCCAGCAGCCGACTAGCGGGAGGGCCGGGCAATGAGCAGTTCTTC	CASSRLAGGPGNEQFF
TRBV11-2	TRBJ2-1	.	TRBD2	TGTGCCAGCAGGGCGGGACTAGCGGGAGGTAATGAGCAGTTCTTC	CASRAGLAGGNEQFF
TRBV2	TRBJ2-7	few	.	TGTGCCAGCAGAGAACGCGGTTTCGAGCAGTACTTC	CASRERGFEQYF
TRBV24-1	TRBJ2-5	many	TRBD1	TGTGCCACCAGTGCCGGGACAGGGGGCACAAAGACCCAGTACTTC	CATSAGTGGTKTQYF
TRBV27	TRBJ2-5	few	.	TGTGCCACTAGGGTCGGGGGACAAGAGACCCAGTACTTC	CATRVGGQETQYF
TRBV3-1	TRBJ2-3	.	TRBD2	TGTGCCAGCAGCCTAGCGGGAGTGGCAGATACGCAGTATTTT	CASSLAGVADTQYF
TRBV12-3/TRBV12-4	TRBJ1-4	.	.	TGTGCCACCTCCCGCAGCTCTAATGAAAAACTGTTTTTT	CATSRSSNEKLFF
TRBV5-1	TRBJ1-4	.	.	TGCGCCAGCAGCTTGGCCAGGCAGGGGAGTGAAAAACTGTTTTTT	CASSLARQGSEKLFF
TRBV5-5	TRBJ1-5	few	.	TGTGCCAGCAGCTTGTCGGTCGGGACTACTTATCAGCCCCAGCATTTT	CASSLSVGTTYQPQHF
TRBV3-1	TRBJ2-3	.	TRBD2	TGTGCCAGCAGCCCCCCTAGCGGAAGAGGGGTTTACACAGATACGCAGTATTTT	CASSPPSGRGVYTDTQYF
TRBV5-1	TRBJ1-1	.	TRBD1	TGCGCCAGCAGCTGGACAGGGGTGGTGGGCACTGAAGCTTTCTTT	CASSWTGVVGTEAFF
TRBV7-2	TRBJ2-7	.	TRBD1	TGTGCCAGCAGCAAAGGGACAGGGGCAGCCTACGAGCAGTACTTC	CASSKGTGAAYEQYF
TRBV7-2	TRBJ1-5	.	.	TGTGCCAGCAGCTTAATCCCAGGGAGTCAGCCCCAGCATTTT	CASSLIPGSQPQHF
TRBV3-1	TRBJ2-3	few	.	TGTGCCAGCAGCCAAGATTCAGGACGATCGAGGGATACGCAGTATTTT	CASSQDSGRSRDTQYF
TRBV27	TRBJ1-1	few	.	TGTGCCAGCAGTTTGATGGGACGGGGGAAAGCTTTCTTT	CASSLMGRGKAFF
TRBV3-1	TRBJ2-3	.	.	TGTGCCAGCAGCTACGGGCTTCGGGAGGATACGCAGTATTTT	CASSYGLREDTQYF
TRBV25-1	TRBJ1-1	.	.	TGTGCCAGCAGTGACTCCTCCGGCGGTAACACTGAAGCTTTCTTT	CASSDSSGGNTEAFF
TRBV5-1	TRBJ2-3	few	.	TGCGCCAGCAGCTTGGCTGAGCGGGGCACAGATACGCAGTATTTT	CASSLAERGTDTQYF
TRBV7-6	TRBJ2-1	.	.	TGTGCCAGCAGCTTATATCGGCGGGACGGGAATGAGCAGTTCTTC	CASSLYRRDGNEQFF
TRBV12-3/TRBV12-4	TRBJ2-2	few	.	TGTGCCAGCAGTTTTATCGAGTGGGCTAGTGGGCATCCCGGGGAGCTGTTTTTT	CASSFIEWASGHPGELFF
TRBV29-1	TRBJ2-1	.	.	TGCAGCGTAGGACACAGGTATGAGCAGTTCTTC	CSVGHRYEQFF
TRBV4-2	TRBJ2-4	few	.	TGTGCCAGCAGCGGACTCCTTGGGAACATTCAGTACTTC	CASSGLLGNIQYF
TRBV7-9	TRBJ2-6	.	TRBD1	TGTGCCAGCAGCTCCGTCCCGGGACAGGGATCGAGCTCTGGGGCCAACGTCCTGACTTTC	CASSSVPGQGSSSGANVLTF
TRBV10-3	TRBJ2-3	few	.	TGTGCCATCAGTGGGGGGAAACGGGGCGCAGATACGCAGTATTTT	CAISGGKRGADTQYF
TRBV29-1	TRBJ2-7	.	.	TGCAGCGTTGTAACAGAGTACTCCTACGAGCAGTACTTC	CSVVTEYSYEQYF
TRBV18	TRBJ1-6	.	TRBD1	TGTGCCAGCTCACCTGACAGGGAGGCACCCCTCCACTTT	CASSPDREAPLHF
TRBV12-3/TRBV12-4	TRBJ2-7	many	TRBD2	TGTGCCAGCAGTCACCCTAGCGGGGGGGTTGAGGAGCAGTACTTC	CASSHPSGGVEEQYF
TRBV5-1	TRBJ1-1	few	TRBD1	TGCGCCAGCAGCTTGGGGGACAGGGGATGGACTGAAGCTTTCTTT	CASSLGDRGWTEAFF
TRBV2	TRBJ1-4	.	.	TGTGCCAGCAGTGAGCGAGGTTACGCGGGGAAACTGTTTTTT	CASSERGYAGKLFF
TRBV6-1	TRBJ2-3	.	.	TGTGCCAGCAGTGCGATAGGGGATACGCAGTATTTT	CASSAIGDTQYF